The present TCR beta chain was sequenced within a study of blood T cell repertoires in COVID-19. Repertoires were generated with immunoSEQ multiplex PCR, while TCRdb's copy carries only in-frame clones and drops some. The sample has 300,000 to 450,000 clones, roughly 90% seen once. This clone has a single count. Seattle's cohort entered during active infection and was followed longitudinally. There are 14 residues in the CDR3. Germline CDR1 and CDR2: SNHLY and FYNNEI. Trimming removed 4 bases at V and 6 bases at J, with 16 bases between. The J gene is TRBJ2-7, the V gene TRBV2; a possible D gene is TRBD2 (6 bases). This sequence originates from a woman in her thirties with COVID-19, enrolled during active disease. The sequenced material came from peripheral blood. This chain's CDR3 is CASSALRQEGEQYF. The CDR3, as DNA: TGTGCCAGCAGTGCTCTAAGGCAGGAGGGCGAGCAGTACTTC.